A selection of T cell receptor beta chains follows, all from one sample in a study of cytomegalovirus exposure and HLA in healthy donors. Here immunoSEQ multiplex PCR was the method, and the copy in TCRdb shows in-frame clones only, minus some. Its table records approximately 150,000 clones. Sequenced material: PBMCs. These receptor sequences come from a male donor in good health and CMV-seronegative. CDR3s leave out the opening cysteine and the closing phenylalanine or tryptophan.

v_gene: TRBV18; len: 13; CDR3aa: ASSPRDRANTEAF
v_gene: TRBV7-9; len: 15; CDR3aa: ASASGTGILSIYGYT
v_gene: TRBV5-1; len: 11; CDR3aa: ASRTRGSDTQY
v_gene: TRBV6-1; len: 14; CDR3aa: ASSEVLGQGNQPQH
v_gene: TRBV28; len: 13; CDR3aa: ASSLSGGKTYEQY
v_gene: TRBV6-5; len: 13; CDR3aa: ASSYEGAPTGELF
v_gene: TRBV5-1; len: 12; CDR3aa: ASSSARGNTEAF
v_gene: TRBV19; len: 10; CDR3aa: ASSIDAGKAF
v_gene: TRBV15; len: 15; CDR3aa: ATSRDRAYPSTDTQY
v_gene: TRBV7-9; len: 12; CDR3aa: ASSLQGDNSPLH
v_gene: TRBV30; len: 11; CDR3aa: AWSLSYTGELF
v_gene: TRBV4-2; len: 12; CDR3aa: ASIPGGRDNEQF
v_gene: TRBV18; len: 13; CDR3aa: ASSQSGLLNTEAF
v_gene: TRBV15; len: 13; CDR3aa: ATSRPQGYNTEAF
v_gene: TRBV7-9; len: 15; CDR3aa: ASSHRPSTGRGLGYT
v_gene: TRBV6-1; len: 12; CDR3aa: ASRGRGGLSEAF
v_gene: TRBV19; len: 14; CDR3aa: ASSIGAAAYQETQY
v_gene: TRBV7-2; len: 15; CDR3aa: ASSSRPTALLNSPLH
v_gene: TRBV6-5; len: 12; CDR3aa: ASSYRQDTDTQY
v_gene: TRBV7-7; len: 14; CDR3aa: ASSLGAPIGSYEQY
v_gene: TRBV5-1; len: 12; CDR3aa: ASSQTENTGELF
v_gene: TRBV7-9; len: 9; CDR3aa: ASSIGETQY
v_gene: TRBV9; len: 13; CDR3aa: ASSEGNAANYGYT
v_gene: TRBV9; len: 13; CDR3aa: ASSGGTLGGTEAF
v_gene: TRBV5-1; len: 11; CDR3aa: ASSLNAGAEAF
v_gene: TRBV5-1; len: 12; CDR3aa: ASGSLLTGDGYT
v_gene: TRBV5-4; len: 11; CDR3aa: ASSLNRDRDFR
v_gene: TRBV5-6; len: 10; CDR3aa: ASSLTVYEQY
v_gene: TRBV7-3; len: 13; CDR3aa: ASSPGGTPSYEQY
v_gene: TRBV5-4; len: 15; CDR3aa: ASSGTSGRAYTGELF
v_gene: TRBV5-1; len: 12; CDR3aa: ASRTLAGTGELF
v_gene: TRBV9; len: 13; CDR3aa: ASSPSDRRTGELF
v_gene: TRBV5-4; len: 11; CDR3aa: ASSLNRVETQY
v_gene: TRBV18; len: 11; CDR3aa: ASSPGQDTEAF
v_gene: TRBV5-4; len: 15; CDR3aa: ASSLVGGTVLNTEAF
v_gene: TRBV30; len: 11; CDR3aa: AWGREGGTEAF
v_gene: TRBV7-9; len: 13; CDR3aa: ASSLSAGVNTEAF